Listed below are T cell receptor beta chains from one sample, sequenced in a study of untreated major depressive disorder. TCRdb's copy holds only in-frame clones and misses some; the assay was immunoSEQ multiplex PCR. Of about 21,000 clones listed, around 92% are singletons. Sequencing was carried out using CD4+ T cells from PBMCs. The receptors were gathered from a woman aged 40 to 50 in good health. CDR3s include the opening cysteine and the closing phenylalanine or tryptophan. The D gene is left open where the match is weak. Only part of the rows carry a size: once, few, many, or a class if the clone is expanded.

d_gene | abundance | len | j_gene | v_gene | CDR3nt | CDR3aa
TRBD2 | NA | 14 | TRBJ2-3 | TRBV5-4 | TGTGCCAGCAGCCCTAGCGGGAGTTCAGATACGCAGTATTTT | CASSPSGSSDTQYF
TRBD1 | NA | 14 | TRBJ1-6 | TRBV10-3 | TGTGCCATCGGGACAGGAGGGTATAATTCACCCCTCCACTTT | CAIGTGGYNSPLHF
TRBD2 | NA | 15 | TRBJ2-3 | TRBV10-3 | TGTGCCATCAGTGACGGGAGGGGGAGCACAGATACGCAGTATTTT | CAISDGRGSTDTQYF
NA | NA | 13 | TRBJ1-2 | TRBV5-6 | TGTGCCAGCAGCTTGGCCCAAGGCTATGGCTACACCTTC | CASSLAQGYGYTF
NA | NA | 13 | TRBJ2-7 | TRBV28 | TGTGCCAGCAGCCCACCGGGAAGCAGCGAGCAGTACTTC | CASSPPGSSEQYF
NA | NA | 15 | TRBJ2-3 | TRBV2 | TGTGCCAGCAGTGAGAATCCTAGGGCCACAGATACGCAGTATTTT | CASSENPRATDTQYF
NA | NA | 13 | TRBJ2-5 | TRBV28 | TGTGCCAGCAGCCCCATAGGGCGCGAGACCCAGTACTTC | CASSPIGRETQYF
TRBD2 | NA | 17 | TRBJ2-2 | TRBV10-3 | TGTGCCATCAGTGAGTCGACTGGCGGGAGAGGCACCGGGGAGCTGTTTTTT | CAISESTGGRGTGELFF
TRBD1 | few | 15 | TRBJ1-5 | TRBV19 | TGTGCCAGTAGGGAGGGACAGGGGACGTCCCAGCCCCAGCATTTT | CASREGQGTSQPQHF
TRBD1 | NA | 13 | TRBJ1-2 | TRBV29-1 | TGCAGCGTTCAAGATGACAGGGACGGTGGCTACACCTTC | CSVQDDRDGGYTF
TRBD1 | NA | 14 | TRBJ1-1 | TRBV28 | TGTGCCAGCAGGGAGACAGGGAGTCACACTGAAGCTTTCTTT | CASRETGSHTEAFF
NA | NA | 16 | TRBJ2-2 | TRBV5-5 | TGTGCCAGCAGCTTGATACCGGGGATGGGCACCGGGGAGCTGTTTTTT | CASSLIPGMGTGELFF
NA | NA | 15 | TRBJ2-7 | TRBV29-1 | TGCAGCGTGAGATATCGGCGGGACAACTCCTACGAGCAGTACTTC | CSVRYRRDNSYEQYF
NA | NA | 13 | TRBJ1-2 | TRBV28 | TGTGCCAGCAGCCCTTCCGGGGTGGAGGGCTACACCTTC | CASSPSGVEGYTF
NA | once | 16 | TRBJ1-6 | TRBV14 | TGTGCCAGCAGCCAAGAAGCGGGGTTCGGCAATTCACCCCTCCACTTT | CASSQEAGFGNSPLHF
NA | NA | 17 | TRBJ1-2 | TRBV16 | TGTGCCAGCAGCCAAAACTCCGTACAGGGCCGGGGGGATGGCTACACCTTC | CASSQNSVQGRGDGYTF
NA | NA | 15 | TRBJ2-6 | TRBV5-1 | TGCGCCAGCAGCTCGGTTGTCCCCCCGGGAGTTAATCACACTTTC | CASSSVVPPGVNHTF
TRBD1 | NA | 14 | TRBJ2-1 | TRBV28 | TGTGCCAGCAGCCGAGGACAGGGTGTAGGGGAGCAGTTCTTC | CASSRGQGVGEQFF
NA | NA | 12 | TRBJ1-2 | TRBV12-1 | NA | CASSFVGPGYTF
TRBD1 | NA | 16 | TRBJ1-1 | TRBV27 | TGTGCCAGCAGTCCCGGGACAGGGGGCCTGAACACTGAAGCTTTCTTT | CASSPGTGGLNTEAFF
TRBD2 | NA | 15 | TRBJ2-1 | TRBV5-1 | TGCGCCAGCAGCCAAACTAGCGGCCTCTACAATGAGCAGTTCTTC | CASSQTSGLYNEQFF
NA | NA | 12 | TRBJ2-5 | TRBV6-6 | TGTGCCAGCAGCTGGGGGTCGGAGACCCAGTACTTC | CASSWGSETQYF
NA | NA | 16 | TRBJ1-5 | TRBV6-1 | TGTGCCAGCAGTGAAGTGGCAGGTTTGAGCAATCAGCCCCAGCATTTT | CASSEVAGLSNQPQHF
NA | NA | 14 | TRBJ1-1 | TRBV5-1 | TGCGCCAGCAGCTTGGACGGGGCGCGGGGTGTAGCTTTCTTT | CASSLDGARGVAFF
NA | NA | 15 | TRBJ1-2 | TRBV5-4 | TGTGCCAGCAGCTCAATGGGGAGGGACAACTATGGCTACACCTTC | CASSSMGRDNYGYTF
NA | NA | 16 | TRBJ2-5 | TRBV6-6 | TGTGCCAGCAGACTTCGGACAGAACCCCCCCAGGAGCCCCAGTACTTC | CASRLRTEPPQEPQYF
TRBD2 | NA | 16 | TRBJ2-3 | TRBV10-1 | TGCGCCAGCAGTGATAGTAGCGGGAGTAGGAGAGATACGCAGTATTTT | CASSDSSGSRRDTQYF
NA | NA | 20 | TRBJ2-2 | TRBV21-1 | TGTGCCAGCAGCAAAGTTCGGCCACCGGGACTAGCGGTAAACACCGGGGAGCTGTTTTTT | CASSKVRPPGLAVNTGELFF
NA | NA | 15 | TRBJ2-6 | TRBV7-3 | TGTGCCAGCAGCTTATCCGTCTCTGGGGCCAACGTCCTGACTTTC | CASSLSVSGANVLTF
NA | NA | 14 | TRBJ2-2 | TRBV11-2 | TGTGCCAGCACCTACTCCTTTATGGTAGGGGAGCTGTTTTTT | CASTYSFMVGELFF
NA | NA | 16 | TRBJ1-6 | TRBV6-5 | TGTGCCAGCAGTTACTCGGGACTTCGCGCCAGTTCACCCCTCCACTTT | CASSYSGLRASSPLHF
NA | NA | 15 | TRBJ1-2 | TRBV5-1 | TGCGCCAGCAGCTTAACTGGGGGGGCGAACTATGGCTACACCTTC | CASSLTGGANYGYTF
NA | NA | 17 | TRBJ1-5 | TRBV15 | TGTGCCACCAGCGCAAACTGGACAGTGGGCCCTGAACAGCCCCAGCATTTT | CATSANWTVGPEQPQHF
TRBD1 | NA | 16 | TRBJ2-1 | TRBV13 | TGTGCCAGCAGCTTAGTGGGACAGGATAAGTACAATGAGCAGTTCTTC | CASSLVGQDKYNEQFF
NA | NA | 13 | TRBJ1-1 | TRBV29-1 | TGCAGCGTTTCTACCGGGGCGAACACTGAAGCTTTCTTT | CSVSTGANTEAFF
NA | once | 14 | TRBJ1-2 | TRBV28 | TGTGCCAGCAGTTTACCCGGCTCCAACTATGGCTACACCTTC | CASSLPGSNYGYTF
TRBD2 | NA | 19 | TRBJ2-3 | TRBV7-9 | TGTGCCAGCAGCCCAGGGTTTTGGGCTAGCGGGAGTAGCACAGATACGCAGTATTTT | CASSPGFWASGSSTDTQYF
TRBD1 | NA | 12 | TRBJ1-1 | TRBV6-5 | TGTGCCAGCGCCCAGGGGGAGGGGAGGGTGATCTTT | CASAQGEGRVIF
NA | NA | 15 | TRBJ2-4 | TRBV5-4 | TGTGCCAGCAGCTTGGATTCTAGTGCCAAAAACATTCAGTACTTC | CASSLDSSAKNIQYF
NA | NA | 15 | TRBJ2-2 | TRBV5-1 | TGCGCCAGCAGCCGACCGGGATCAAACACCGGGGAGCTGTTTTTT | CASSRPGSNTGELFF
TRBD1 | NA | 19 | TRBJ1-3 | TRBV2 | TGTGCCAGCACCGCGACTGGGACAGGGGGCCTTCGGTCTGGAAACACCATATATTTT | CASTATGTGGLRSGNTIYF
NA | NA | 16 | TRBJ2-4 | TRBV5-6 | TGTGCCAGCAGCTTGGTTACTCTTCTAGCCAAAAACATTCAGTACTTC | CASSLVTLLAKNIQYF
NA | NA | 17 | TRBJ2-3 | TRBV23-1 | TGCGCCAGCAGTCACGCCCCTCTTTGTGATGGCACAGATACGCAGTATTTT | CASSHAPLCDGTDTQYF
NA | NA | 16 | TRBJ1-4 | TRBV18 | TGTGCCAGCTCACTCATACAGGGACGAGCTAATGAAAAACTGTTTTTT | CASSLIQGRANEKLFF
NA | NA | 14 | TRBJ2-2 | TRBV18 | TGTGCCAGCTCACCACAGGGATGGACCGGGGAGCTGTTTTTT | CASSPQGWTGELFF
NA | NA | 15 | TRBJ1-5 | TRBV19 | TGTGCCAGTAGTATAGGGGCCCAGGTTTATCAGCCCCAGCATTTT | CASSIGAQVYQPQHF
TRBD2 | NA | 14 | TRBJ2-5 | TRBV5-4 | TGTGCCAGCAGCTTACTAGCGACCAAAGAGACCCAGTACTTC | CASSLLATKETQYF
NA | NA | 13 | TRBJ2-7 | TRBV15 | TGTGCCACCAGCAGAGTATGGGGTAGCGAGCAGTACTTC | CATSRVWGSEQYF
TRBD1 | NA | 15 | TRBJ2-3 | TRBV27 | TGTGCCAGCAGGCAGATTCGGACAGGCGGGGATACGCAGTATTTT | CASRQIRTGGDTQYF
TRBD1 | NA | 13 | TRBJ1-2 | TRBV28 | TGTGCCGGAACCGCCGGGACAGGGCTTGGCTACACCTTC | CAGTAGTGLGYTF
TRBD2 | NA | 20 | TRBJ2-1 | TRBV2 | TGTGCCAGCAGCTTCATCCGGACTAGCGGGAGGGCCGGGGAGTACAATGAGCAGTTCTTC | CASSFIRTSGRAGEYNEQFF